This T cell receptor beta chain comes out of a study of human T cells and chemical hapten exposure. The length of the CDR3 is 17 residues. Trimming left V 5 bases short and J 5 bases short, with 25 bases between. Germline-derived CDR1 and CDR2 are PRHDT and FYEKMQ (reference sequence). In its sample, this clonotype was seen a few times. Time point meaning: healthy volunteer bleed at 2 weeks. From whole blood left unfractionated, total RNA was extracted. TCRdb re-analysed the RACE reads in MiXCR, keeping a single row per CDR3 protein. The table has some 90,000 distinct CDR3 sequences, around 8.8% seen once.

Specimen: whole blood. This receptor was taken from a female donor in good health. Some clones in this sample may be carry-over from other donors' samples. V gene TRBV13 combines with J gene TRBJ2-7, with D perhaps TRBD2 (6 bases). This CDR3 reads CASSRLGLARYRNEQYF. CDR3 DNA: TGTGCCAGCAGCCGCCTCGGTCTAGCGAGGTACAGGAACGAGCAGTACTTC. The complete variable domain, with remaining parts taken from reference TRBV13 and TRBJ2-7, reads AAGVIQSPRHLIKEKRETATLKCYPIPRHDTVYWYQQGPGQDPQFLISFYEKMQSDKGSIPDRFSAQQFSDYHSELNMSSLELGDSALYFCASSRLGLARYRNEQYFGPGTRLTVT.